Presented here are 13 T cell receptor beta chains from one specimen sequenced in a study of spatial heterogeneity in lung cancer. Time point reported: sample taken at primary tumor resection. These receptors are not linked to any known antigen. Findings of the study overall: Counts of expanded intratumoral alpha and beta TCRs tracked tumor mutation counts.

TCRdb itself ran the 5' RACE reads through MiXCR, one entry per CDR3 protein. The sample lists 24,000 or so distinct CDR3 sequences; over 7.5% were seen once. The sequencing used lung tumor tissue, collected at surgery. The receptors were gathered from a male donor with early-stage non-small cell lung cancer.

This clonotype was counted at least ten times. The gene calls are TRBV6-5 and TRBJ1-5, with D unclear. Trimming stripped 6 bases from V and 4 bases from J, with 10 bases between. Germline assignment: CDR1 MNHEY and CDR2 SVGAGI. There are 13 residues in the CDR3. The CDR3 nucleotides are TGTGCCAGCAGCCGCCACCCGAATCAGCCCCAGCATTTT. This encodes CASSRHPNQPQHF.

This clonotype has ten or more counts. V is TRBV3-1 and J is TRBJ1-5; 7 nucleotides line up with TRBD1. The CDR3 extends over 14 amino acids. J was trimmed by 6 bases and V by 4 bases; bases with no gene match: 6. Germline lookup yields CDR1 LGHDT and CDR2 YNNKEL (reference sequence). CDR3 protein: CASSPYRGGQPQHF. The CDR3 coding sequence is TGTGCCAGCAGCCCCTACAGGGGAGGTCAGCCCCAGCATTTT.

This clonotype was detected many times. The chain employs TRBV15 and TRBJ2-4, with D tentatively TRBD2 (6 bases). Trimming shortened V by 5 bases and J by 8 bases, and 22 bases separated the two germline ends. This CDR3 comprises 16 residues. Germline V gene lookup returns CDR1 LNHNV and CDR2 YYDKDF (reference sequence). The CDR3 nucleotides read TGTGCCACCAGCCTTGGGAATGGAGGGATGGTGGACATTCAGTACTTC. This translates into CATSLGNGGMVDIQYF.

The V gene is TRBV12-3 or TRBV12-4, the J gene TRBJ1-5; 9 positions agree with TRBD1. CDR3 size: 14 residues. V lost 6 bases to trimming and J lost 6 bases; unmatched junction nucleotides: 6. The DNA for the CDR3 is TGTGCCAGCAGCCAAGACAGGGGGATTCAGCCCCAGCATTTT. Protein product: CASSQDRGIQPQHF.

This clonotype was seen ten or more times. This sequence joins TRBV7-8 and TRBJ1-3; D is possibly TRBD1 (5 bases). Trimming left V 1 base short and J 0 bases short, with 16 bases between. The CDR3 totals 18 residues. Germline values: CDR1 SGHVS, CDR2 FQNEAQ. Written as DNA, the CDR3 is TGTGCCAGCAGCTTAGGGGTCGCCGGGACCCGCTCTGGAAACACCATATATTTT. This codes for CASSLGVAGTRSGNTIYF.

This clonotype was seen repeatedly, ten times or more. The CDR3 nucleotides read TGCAGTGCTAGAGATATAGGGACTACTACCTACGAGCAGTACTTC. This sequence encodes CSARDIGTTTYEQYF. This chain uses TRBV20-1 with TRBJ2-7; 7 nucleotides match TRBD2. Per the germline V gene, CDR1 is DFQATT and CDR2 is SNEGSKA (reference sequence). V trimming: 0 bases; J trimming: 2 bases; junction bases outside the gene matches: 7. The CDR3 consists of 15 residues.

The table lists this clonotype with many counts. V gene TRBV6-5 combines with J gene TRBJ1-1, with D possibly matching TRBD1 (5 bases). Looked up from germline, CDR1 is MNHEY and CDR2 is SVGAGI. The CDR3 has 13 residues. Trimming stripped 4 bases from V and 2 bases from J, with 8 bases between. For the CDR3, the DNA is TGTGCCAGCAGTTCGACAGTAAACACTGAAGCTTTCTTT. Translation: CASSSTVNTEAFF.

By share, this clonotype ranks as medium-sized (0.01 to 0.1%). V usage is TRBV9 and J usage is TRBJ2-1; 7 bases agree with TRBD2. Unmatched junction bases numbered 3, after V lost 0 bases and J lost 0 bases. This CDR3 has 16 residues. Looked up from germline, CDR1 is SGDLS and CDR2 is YYNGEE. This CDR3 reads CASSVGRGSSYNEQFF. The CDR3 coding sequence is TGTGCCAGCAGCGTAGGGCGGGGGAGCTCCTACAATGAGCAGTTCTTC.

Ten or more counts support this clonotype. This chain joins TRBV20-1 and TRBJ1-1; 8 positions match TRBD1. Trimming removed 4 bases from V and 5 bases from J; junction bases left unmatched: 12. The CDR3 extends over 15 amino acids. The germline CDR1 and CDR2 sequences are DFQATT and SNEGSKA (reference sequence). CDR3 loop: CSAMSPSGGWTEAFF. Here the CDR3 DNA reads TGCAGTGCTATGAGCCCCTCAGGGGGCTGGACTGAAGCTTTCTTT.

This clonotype was found many times. The rearrangement uses TRBV5-1 and TRBJ2-5; 13 positions match TRBD2. The CDR3 length is 16 residues. In germline, CDR1 is SGHRS, CDR2 YFSETQ. The V segment lost 4 bases and the J segment 5 bases; nucleotides outside the gene matches: 8. CDR3 protein: CASSPGLAGARETQYF. The CDR3 nucleotides are TGCGCCAGCAGCCCCGGACTAGCGGGGGCCCGGGAGACCCAGTACTTC. The complete variable domain, with remaining parts taken from reference TRBV5-1 and TRBJ2-5, reads KAGVTQTPRYLIKTRGQQVTLSCSPISGHRSVSWYQQTPGQGLQFLFEYFSETQRNKGNFPGRFSGRQFSNSRSEMNVSTLELGDSALYLCASSPGLAGARETQYFGPGTRLLVL.

The table lists this clonotype with a few counts. This chain connects TRBV5-1 to TRBJ2-7; 8 bases match TRBD1. The CDR3 has 18 residues. With 0 bases clipped from V and 0 bases from J, the junction kept 11 bases outside the gene matches. In germline, CDR1 is SGHRS, CDR2 YFSETQ. The CDR3 DNA reads as TGCGCCAGCAGCTTGGCCGGGACAGGCCTAGACTTCTCCTACGAGCAGTACTTC. This sequence encodes CASSLAGTGLDFSYEQYF.

The rearrangement links TRBV6-2 or TRBV6-3 to TRBJ1-5; 9 positions match TRBD1. V shed 0 bases, J shed 0 bases, and the junction held 9 bases outside the gene matches. The CDR3 totals 19 residues. Per the germline V gene, CDR1 is MNHEY and CDR2 is SVGEGT. CDR3 nucleotide sequence: TGTGCCAGCAGTTACTCGACCGGGACAGGGCTCTATAGCAATCAGCCCCAGCATTTT. As protein: CASSYSTGTGLYSNQPQHF.

This clonotype occurred many times. The chain links TRBV5-1 to TRBJ1-1; D unclear. Deletions cut 0 bases from V and 11 bases from J, with 14 bases between. Per germline, CDR1 SGHRS and CDR2 YFSETQ. The CDR3 has 13 amino acids. The chain's CDR3 is CASSLEFSSGAFF. CDR3 nucleotides: TGCGCCAGCAGCTTGGAGTTTTCCTCCGGGGCTTTCTTT.